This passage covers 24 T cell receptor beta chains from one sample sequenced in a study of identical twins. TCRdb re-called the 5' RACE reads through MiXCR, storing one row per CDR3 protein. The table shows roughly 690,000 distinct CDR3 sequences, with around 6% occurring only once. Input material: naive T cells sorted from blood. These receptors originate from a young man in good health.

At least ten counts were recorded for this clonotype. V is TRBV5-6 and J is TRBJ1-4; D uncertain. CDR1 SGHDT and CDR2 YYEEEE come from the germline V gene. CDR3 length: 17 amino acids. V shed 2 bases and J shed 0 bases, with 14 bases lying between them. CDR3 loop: CASSFGPLLATNEKLFF. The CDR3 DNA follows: TGTGCCAGCAGCTTCGGGCCTCTCTTGGCAACTAATGAAAAACTGTTTTTT.

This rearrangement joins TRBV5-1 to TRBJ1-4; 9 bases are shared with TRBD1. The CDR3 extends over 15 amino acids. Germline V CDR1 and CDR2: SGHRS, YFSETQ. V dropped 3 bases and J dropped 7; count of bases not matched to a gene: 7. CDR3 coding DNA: TGCGCCAGCAGCTCGGCGGGACAGGGAAGTGAAAAACTGTTTTTT. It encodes CASSSAGQGSEKLFF.

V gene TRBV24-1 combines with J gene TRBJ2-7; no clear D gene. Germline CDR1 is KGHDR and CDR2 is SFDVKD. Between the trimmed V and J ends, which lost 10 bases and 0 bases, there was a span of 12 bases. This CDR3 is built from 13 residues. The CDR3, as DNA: TGTGCCACTCGAGCCCCGGGCTCCTACGAGCAGTACTTC. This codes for CATRAPGSYEQYF.

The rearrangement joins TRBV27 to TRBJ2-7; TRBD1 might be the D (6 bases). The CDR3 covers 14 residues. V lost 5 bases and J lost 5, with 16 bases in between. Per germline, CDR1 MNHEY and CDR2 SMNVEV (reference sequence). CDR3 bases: TGTGCCAGCAGTAAAGAGGGGGTTTTCGACGAGCAGTACTTC. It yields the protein CASSKEGVFDEQYF.

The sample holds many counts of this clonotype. The CDR3 here is CASSLYLQHGGQETQYF. In nucleotides, the CDR3 is TGTGCCAGCAGTTTATATCTACAGCATGGGGGCCAAGAGACCCAGTACTTC. The chain is built from TRBV27 and TRBJ2-5; D possibly matches TRBD1 or TRBD2 (5 bases each). Germline lookup yields CDR1 MNHEY and CDR2 SMNVEV (reference sequence). The ends were cut back, 1 base at V and 1 base at J, with 16 bases in the middle. This CDR3 spans 17 amino acids.

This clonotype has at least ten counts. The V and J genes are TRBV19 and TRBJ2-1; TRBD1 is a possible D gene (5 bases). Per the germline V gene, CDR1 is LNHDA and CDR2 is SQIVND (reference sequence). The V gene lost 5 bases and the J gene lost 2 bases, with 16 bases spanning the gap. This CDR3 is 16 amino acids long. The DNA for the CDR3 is TGTGCCAGTAGTCCCACGGGTTGGACAACCTACAATGAGCAGTTCTTC. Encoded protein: CASSPTGWTTYNEQFF. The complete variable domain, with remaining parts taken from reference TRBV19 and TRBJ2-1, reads DGGITQSPKYLFRKEGQNVTLSCEQNLNHDAMYWYRQDPGQGLRLIYYSQIVNDFQKGDIAEGYSVSREKKESFPLTVTSAQKNPTAFYLCASSPTGWTTYNEQFFGPGTRLTVL.

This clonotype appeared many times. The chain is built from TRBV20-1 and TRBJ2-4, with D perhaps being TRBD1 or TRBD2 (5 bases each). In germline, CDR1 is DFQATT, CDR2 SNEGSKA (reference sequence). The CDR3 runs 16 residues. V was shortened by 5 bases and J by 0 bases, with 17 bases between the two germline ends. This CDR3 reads CSAHRGAGVAKNIQYF. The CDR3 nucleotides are TGCAGTGCTCACCGGGGCGCAGGTGTAGCCAAAAACATTCAGTACTTC.

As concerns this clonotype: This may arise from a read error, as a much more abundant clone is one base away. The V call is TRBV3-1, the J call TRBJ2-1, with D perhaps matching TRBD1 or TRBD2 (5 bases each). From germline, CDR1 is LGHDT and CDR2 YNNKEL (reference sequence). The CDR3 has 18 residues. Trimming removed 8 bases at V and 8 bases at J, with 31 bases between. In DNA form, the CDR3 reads TGTGCCAGCGGCTCTGGGGTTTCGGGATGGGGGAACATCGATGAGCAGTTCTTC. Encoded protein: CASGSGVSGWGNIDEQFF.

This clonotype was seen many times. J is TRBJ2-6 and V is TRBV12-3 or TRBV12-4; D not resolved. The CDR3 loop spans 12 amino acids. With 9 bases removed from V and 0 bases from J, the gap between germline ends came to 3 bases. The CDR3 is CASCSGANVLTF. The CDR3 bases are TGTGCCAGTTGCTCTGGGGCCAACGTCCTGACTTTC.

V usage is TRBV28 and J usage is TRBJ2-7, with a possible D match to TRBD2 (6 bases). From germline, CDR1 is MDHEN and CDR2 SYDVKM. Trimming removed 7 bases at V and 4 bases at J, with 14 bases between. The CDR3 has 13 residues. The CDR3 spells CASKGLPNYEQYF. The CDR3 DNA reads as TGTGCCAGCAAAGGACTACCCAATTACGAGCAGTACTTC.

Written as DNA, the CDR3 is TGTGCCTCCCAGGGGGTTAGTGGCTACACCTTC. Encoded protein: CASQGVSGYTF. The chain employs TRBV30 and TRBJ1-2; 7 bases are shared with TRBD1. Losses at the gene ends were 7 bases for V and 7 bases for J; bases not matched to a gene: 6. Germline CDR1 is GTSNPN and CDR2 is SVGIG (reference sequence). This CDR3 has 11 amino acids.

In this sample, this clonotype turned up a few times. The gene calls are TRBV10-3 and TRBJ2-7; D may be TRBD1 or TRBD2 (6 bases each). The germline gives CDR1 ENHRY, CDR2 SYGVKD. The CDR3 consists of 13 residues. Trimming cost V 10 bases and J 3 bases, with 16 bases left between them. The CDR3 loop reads CATGTGDNYEQYV. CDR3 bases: TGTGCCACCGGGACGGGGGACAACTACGAGCAGTACGTC.

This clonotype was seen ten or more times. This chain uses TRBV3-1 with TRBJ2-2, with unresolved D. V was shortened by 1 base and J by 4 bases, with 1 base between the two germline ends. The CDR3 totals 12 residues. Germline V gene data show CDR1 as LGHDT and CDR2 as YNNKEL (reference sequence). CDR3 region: CASSQATGELFF. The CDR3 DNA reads TGTGCCAGCAGCCAAGCCACCGGGGAGCTGTTTTTT.

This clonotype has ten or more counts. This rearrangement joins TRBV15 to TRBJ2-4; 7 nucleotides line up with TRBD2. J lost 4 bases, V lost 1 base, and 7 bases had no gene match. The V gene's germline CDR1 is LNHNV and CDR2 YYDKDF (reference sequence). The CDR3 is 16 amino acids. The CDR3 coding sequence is TGTGCCACCAGCAGAGCTGGCGGGAGTTCTAAAAACATTCAGTACTTC. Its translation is CATSRAGGSSKNIQYF.

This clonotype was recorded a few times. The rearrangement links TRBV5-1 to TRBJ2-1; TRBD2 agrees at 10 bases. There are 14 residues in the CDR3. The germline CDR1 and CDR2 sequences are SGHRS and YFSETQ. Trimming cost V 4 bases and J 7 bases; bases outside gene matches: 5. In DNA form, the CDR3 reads TGCGCCAGCAGCCCTACTAGCGGGACTAATGAGCAGTTCTTC. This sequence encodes CASSPTSGTNEQFF.

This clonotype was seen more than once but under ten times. Here the CDR3 reads CSVGAGSSYEQYF. In DNA form, the CDR3 reads TGCAGCGTTGGGGCAGGGAGCTCCTACGAGCAGTACTTC. V usage is TRBV29-1 and J usage is TRBJ2-7; possibly TRBD1 or TRBD2 for D (5 bases each). Between the trimmed V and J ends, which lost 4 bases and 0 bases, there was a span of 10 bases. The CDR3 sequence is 13 residues long. Germline V gene data show CDR1 as SQVTM and CDR2 as ANQGSEA.

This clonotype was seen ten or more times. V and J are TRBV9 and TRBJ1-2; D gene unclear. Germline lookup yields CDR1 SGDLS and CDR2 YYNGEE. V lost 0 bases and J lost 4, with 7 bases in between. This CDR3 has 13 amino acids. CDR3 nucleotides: TGTGCCAGCAGCGTAGTTTCTTCCTATGGCTACACCTTC. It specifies CASSVVSSYGYTF.

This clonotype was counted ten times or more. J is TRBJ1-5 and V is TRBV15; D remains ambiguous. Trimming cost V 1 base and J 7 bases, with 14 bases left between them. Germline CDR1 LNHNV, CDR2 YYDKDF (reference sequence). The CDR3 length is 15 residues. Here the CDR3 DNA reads TGTGCCACCAGCAGAGCTGGCGTAAAGGGCCAGCCCCAGCATTTT. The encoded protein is CATSRAGVKGQPQHF.

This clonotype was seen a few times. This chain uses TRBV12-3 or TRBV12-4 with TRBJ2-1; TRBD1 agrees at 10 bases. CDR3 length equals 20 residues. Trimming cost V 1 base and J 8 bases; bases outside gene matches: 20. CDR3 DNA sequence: TGTGCCAGCAGTTTAGTCATCCATAGAACCCGGGACAGGGGTACAGATGAGCAGTTCTTC. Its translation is CASSLVIHRTRDRGTDEQFF.

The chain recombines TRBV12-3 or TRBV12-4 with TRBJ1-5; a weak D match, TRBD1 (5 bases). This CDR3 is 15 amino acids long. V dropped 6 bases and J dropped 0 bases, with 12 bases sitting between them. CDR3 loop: CASSRDGLSNQPQHF. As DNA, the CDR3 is TGTGCCAGCAGCCGGGACGGACTTAGCAATCAGCCCCAGCATTTT.

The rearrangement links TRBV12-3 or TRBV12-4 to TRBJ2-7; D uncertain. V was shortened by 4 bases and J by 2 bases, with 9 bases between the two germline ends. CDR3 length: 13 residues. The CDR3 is CASSSGQPYEQYV. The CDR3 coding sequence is TGTGCCAGCAGTTCAGGTCAACCCTACGAGCAGTACGTC.

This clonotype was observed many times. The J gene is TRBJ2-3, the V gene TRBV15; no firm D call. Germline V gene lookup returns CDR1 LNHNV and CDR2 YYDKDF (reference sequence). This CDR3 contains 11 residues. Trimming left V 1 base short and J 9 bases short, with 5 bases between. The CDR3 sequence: CATSRVGTQYF. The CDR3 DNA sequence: TGTGCCACCAGCAGAGTAGGGACGCAGTATTTT.

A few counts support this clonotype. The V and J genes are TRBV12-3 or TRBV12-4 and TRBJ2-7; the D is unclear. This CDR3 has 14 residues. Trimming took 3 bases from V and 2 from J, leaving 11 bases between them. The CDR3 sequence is CASSFRAGTYEQYF. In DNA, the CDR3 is TGTGCCAGCAGTTTTAGGGCAGGAACCTACGAGCAGTACTTC.

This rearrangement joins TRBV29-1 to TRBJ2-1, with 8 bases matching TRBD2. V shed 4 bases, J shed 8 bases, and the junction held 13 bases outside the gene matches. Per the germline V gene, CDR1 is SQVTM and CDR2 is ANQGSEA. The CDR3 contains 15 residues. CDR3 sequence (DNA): TGCAGCGTTGTAGTTTTGTTAGCGGGACGGTATGAGCAGTTCTTC. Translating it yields CSVVVLLAGRYEQFF.